This paragraph reports one T cell receptor (beta chain). The data were taken from a study of blood T cell repertoires in COVID-19. Study-level information: T cells, B-cell-depleted T cells, or PBMCs provided the cDNA or gDNA that served as material.

Data came from immunoSEQ multiplex PCR; TCRdb stores just in-frame clones and leaves some out. The data contain under 200,000 clones, roughly 87% of them singletons. Ages ranged from roughly 18 to 95 years, with residence in around 24 US areas. Either two negative PCRs, clearance, or symptom resolution qualified Cohort 3 donors as recovered. This clonotype was obtained from a man between 45 and 60 years old who had recovered from COVID-19. The sequencing sample was made of PBMCs or T cells enriched from blood (not recorded which).

The CDR3 protein is CASSPGGNTEAFF. The CDR3 bases are TGTGCCAGCTCTCCGGGGGGGAACACTGAAGCTTTCTTT. The chain combines TRBV18 with TRBJ1-1; a possible D gene is TRBD1 (5 bases). Looked up from germline, CDR1 is KGHSH and CDR2 is LQKENI. CDR3 length: 13 residues. The V and J ends lost 6 bases and 1 base respectively, with 9 bases between them.